This passage covers 18 T cell receptor beta chains from one sample sequenced in a study of blood T cell repertoires in COVID-19. Here immunoSEQ multiplex PCR was the method, and the copy in TCRdb shows in-frame clones only, minus some. The sample lists a few hundred thousand clones, over 85% seen once, with 1.5% to 2% in the top ten. The specimen was peripheral blood. All receptors derive from a woman aged 30 to 39 with COVID-19, enrolled during active disease.

The chain combines TRBV5-1 with TRBJ2-3; D perhaps matches TRBD2 (5 bases). With 0 bases removed from V and 6 bases from J, the gap between germline ends came to 11 bases. This CDR3 spans 14 amino acids. The germline gives CDR1 SGHRS, CDR2 YFSETQ. CDR3 protein: CASSLEASYDTQYF. The CDR3, as DNA: TGCGCCAGCAGCTTGGAGGCTAGCTACGATACGCAGTATTTT.

This chain connects TRBV30 to TRBJ1-2, with TRBD1 identical over 7 bases. V was pared by 3 bases and J by 8 bases, with 6 bases of the junction left unmatched. The CDR3 extends over 12 amino acids. Germline CDR1 GTSNPN, CDR2 SVGIG (reference sequence). CDR3 nucleotides: TGTGCCTGGAGCGACAGGGTTGGAGGCTACACCTTC. Its translation is CAWSDRVGGYTF.

J is TRBJ1-2 and V is TRBV10-1, with D unresolved. This CDR3 contains 13 residues. Germline CDR1 and CDR2: WNHNN and SYGVQD (reference sequence). With 0 bases removed from V and 8 bases from J, the gap between germline ends came to 10 bases. The chain's CDR3 is CASSESTRRGYTF. Here the CDR3 DNA reads TGCGCCAGCAGTGAGTCGACTCGCCGGGGCTACACCTTC.

This rearrangement joins TRBV18 to TRBJ2-5; TRBD2 agrees at 13 bases. Trimming cost V 3 bases and J 1 base; bases outside gene matches: 2. The length of the CDR3 is 16 residues. Germline V gives CDR1 KGHSH, CDR2 LQKENI. The CDR3 is CASSPGLAGFQETQYF. CDR3 nucleotides: TGTGCCAGCTCACCGGGACTAGCGGGGTTCCAAGAGACCCAGTACTTC.

V gene TRBV19 combines with J gene TRBJ1-2; TRBD1 is a possible D gene (5 bases). The CDR3 is 15 amino acids. Trimming shortened V by 3 bases and J by 3 bases, and 14 bases separated the two germline ends. CDR1 LNHDA and CDR2 SQIVND come from the germline V gene (reference sequence). CDR3 sequence reads: CASSINFARDYGYTF. The DNA for the CDR3 is TGTGCCAGTAGTATTAATTTCGCCAGGGACTATGGCTACACCTTC.

This sequence joins TRBV11-3 and TRBJ1-6; D remains unclear. The ends were cut back, 0 bases at V and 7 bases at J, with 10 bases in the middle. This CDR3 comprises 15 residues. Germline CDR1 reads SGHNT; CDR2 reads YENEEA. CDR3 nucleotide sequence: TGTGCCAGCAGCTTAGATGCCAGACAAAATTCACCCCTCCACTTT. This sequence encodes CASSLDARQNSPLHF.

The V call is TRBV9, the J call TRBJ2-5; 9 bases line up with TRBD2. Germline CDR1 reads SGDLS; CDR2 reads YYNGEE. Trimming took 3 bases from V and 4 from J; bases not matched to a gene: 10. The CDR3 consists of 16 residues. CDR3 sequence reads: CASSARAGGPLETQYF. The CDR3 DNA reads TGTGCCAGCAGCGCACGTGCGGGGGGGCCTCTAGAGACCCAGTACTTC.

The chain is built from TRBV5-1 and TRBJ1-4; 7 positions agree with TRBD1. The germline gives CDR1 SGHRS, CDR2 YFSETQ. This CDR3 region has 15 residues. V lost 3 bases to trimming and J lost 0 bases; unmatched junction nucleotides: 2. The CDR3 DNA is TGCGCCAGCAGCTCACAGGGGACAACTAATGAAAAACTGTTTTTT. It codes for CASSSQGTTNEKLFF.

The V call is TRBV19, the J call TRBJ1-6; maybe TRBD1 (6 bases). The ends were cut back, 4 bases at V and 8 bases at J, with 21 bases in the middle. In germline, CDR1 is LNHDA, CDR2 SQIVND (reference sequence). This CDR3 contains 17 residues. The CDR3 nucleotides are TGTGCCAGTAGTACCCAGAGCCTAGGACAGAATGATTCACCCCTCCACTTT. This gives the protein CASSTQSLGQNDSPLHF.

This clone was seen only once. This chain joins TRBV6-6 and TRBJ1-1, with D hard to call. The germline V gene encodes CDR1 MNHNY and CDR2 SVGAGI (reference sequence). CDR3 length: 12 residues. Trimming removed 4 bases at V and 3 bases at J, with 6 bases between. DNA for the CDR3: TGTGCCAGCAGTTGGGCCCACACTGAAGCTTTCTTT. Its protein product is CASSWAHTEAFF.

The chain uses TRBV30 and TRBJ1-5, with TRBD1 as a possible D gene (6 bases). Germline lookup yields CDR1 GTSNPN and CDR2 SVGIG (reference sequence). Trimming pared 3 bases from V and 4 bases from J, leaving 16 bases between. The CDR3 loop spans 15 amino acids. Written as DNA, the CDR3 is TGTGCCTGGAGGTCCACTAGGGGGAAAAATCAGCCCCAGCATTTT. This sequence encodes CAWRSTRGKNQPQHF.

A few counts support this clone. This chain connects TRBV7-9 to TRBJ1-2; perhaps TRBD1 as D (6 bases). V gave up 8 bases and J gave up 8 bases, with 15 bases separating them. The V gene's germline CDR1 is SEHNR and CDR2 FQNEAQ (reference sequence). The CDR3 spans 12 residues. The CDR3 protein is CASDPSGQGYTF. CDR3 DNA sequence: TGTGCCAGCGACCCCAGCGGACAGGGCTACACCTTC.

CDR3 protein: CASSSREAGELFF. In DNA, the CDR3 is TGTGCCAGCAGCTCCAGGGAGGCCGGGGAGCTGTTTTTT. The rearrangement uses TRBV7-3 and TRBJ2-2; a possible D gene is TRBD2 (6 bases). The germline gives CDR1 SGHTA, CDR2 FQGTGA. Trimming left V 4 bases short and J 6 bases short, with 9 bases between. This CDR3 region has 13 residues.

This clone was found once. The rearrangement joins TRBV5-6 to TRBJ2-7, with D possibly matching TRBD1 (5 bases). This CDR3 is built from 14 residues. Germline CDR1 reads SGHDT; CDR2 reads YYEEEE. The germline V and J ends were trimmed by 4 bases and 1 base, with 12 bases remaining between them. The CDR3 nucleotides read TGTGCCAGCAGCGAGGTGACAGAATCCTACGAGCAGTACTTC. The encoded protein is CASSEVTESYEQYF.

The genes are TRBV3-1 (or the pseudogene TRBV3-2) and TRBJ2-1, with 8 nucleotides matching TRBD2. V trimming: 4 bases; J trimming: 9 bases; junction bases outside the gene matches: 2. The CDR3 loop spans 12 amino acids. CDR1 and CDR2 from the germline V gene are LGHDT and YNNKEL (reference sequence). The CDR3 region is CASSRRGGEQFF. CDR3 DNA: TGTGCCAGCAGCCGCCGGGGGGGTGAGCAGTTCTTC.

V usage is TRBV5-4 and J usage is TRBJ2-3; TRBD2 matches at 9 bases. The trim removed 0 bases at V and 3 bases at J, leaving 8 bases unmatched. In germline, CDR1 is SGHNT, CDR2 YYREEE (reference sequence). This CDR3 region has 17 residues. The chain's CDR3 is CASSLGGGAFITDTQYF. The CDR3 DNA reads as TGTGCCAGCAGCTTGGGCGGGGGGGCCTTTATAACAGATACGCAGTATTTT. The full variable domain, rest sourced from reference TRBV5-4 and TRBJ2-3, is ETGVTQSPTHLIKTRGQQVTLRCSSQSGHNTVSWYQQALGQGPQFIFQYYREEENGRGNFPPRFSGLQFPNYSSELNVNALELDDSALYLCASSLGGGAFITDTQYFGPGTRLTVL.

This chain links TRBV6-5 with TRBJ2-5, with 10 nucleotides matching TRBD2. Losses at the gene ends were 6 bases for V and 0 bases for J; bases not matched to a gene: 4. In germline, CDR1 is MNHEY, CDR2 SVGAGI. The CDR3 spans 15 residues. CDR3 sequence reads: CASSKTSGYQETQYF. As DNA, the CDR3 is TGTGCCAGCAGCAAGACTAGCGGGTACCAAGAGACCCAGTACTTC.

By proportion, this clone is medium-sized. The J gene is TRBJ1-1, the V gene TRBV6-2 or TRBV6-3; a weak D match, TRBD1 (6 bases). Trimming took off 6 bases at V and 1 base at J, with 9 bases between the two ends. The CDR3 contains 13 residues. CDR1 and CDR2 (germline): MNHEY, SVGEGT. The CDR3 DNA is TGTGCCAGCAGCAACAGGGAGAACACTGAAGCTTTCTTT. It yields the protein CASSNRENTEAFF.